Each of the 25 T cell receptor beta chains below was sequenced from the same sample in a study of blood T cell repertoires in COVID-19. The table came from immunoSEQ multiplex PCR; TCRdb's copy has only in-frame clones and leaves some out. Of 150,000 to 200,000 clones listed, approximately 86% were seen once; the top ten hold 8% to 10%. Material: peripheral blood. The source of these receptors is a man aged 55 to 70 with acute or convalescent COVID-19.

This chain uses TRBV3-1 (or the pseudogene TRBV3-2) with TRBJ1-2, with TRBD1 as a possible D gene (5 bases). Trimming removed 1 base at V and 5 bases at J, with 8 bases between. Germline CDR1 LGHDT, CDR2 YNNKEL (reference sequence). The CDR3 totals 13 residues. The CDR3 is CASSQVAGYGYTF. The CDR3 DNA follows: TGTGCCAGCAGCCAAGTTGCAGGGTATGGCTACACCTTC.

The chain combines TRBV10-3 with TRBJ2-7; D gene ambiguous. The V gene lost 5 bases and the J gene lost 0 bases, with 8 bases spanning the gap. CDR1 ENHRY and CDR2 SYGVKD come from the germline V gene. The length of the CDR3 is 13 residues. The chain's CDR3 is CAISREASYEQYF. The DNA for the CDR3 is TGTGCCATCAGTCGCGAAGCCTCCTACGAGCAGTACTTC.

The CDR3 sequence: CASSVETSGRSSLLFF. The CDR3 DNA is TGTGCCAGCAGCGTAGAGACTAGCGGGAGGTCCTCTCTTCTGTTCTTC. The gene calls are TRBV9 and TRBJ2-1; 13 positions agree with TRBD2. The CDR3 length is 16 residues. V gave up 0 bases and J gave up 15 bases; unmatched junction bases: 12. Germline lookup yields CDR1 SGDLS and CDR2 YYNGEE.

The gene calls are TRBV29-1 and TRBJ2-1, with 10 bases that match TRBD1. Trimming took 0 bases from V and 9 from J; bases not matched to a gene: 8. The length of the CDR3 is 15 residues. Germline-derived CDR1 and CDR2 are SQVTM and ANQGSEA. The CDR3 spells CSVEERGQGLVEQFF. In DNA, the CDR3 is TGCAGCGTTGAAGAGAGGGGACAGGGGTTGGTTGAGCAGTTCTTC.

V usage is TRBV7-2 and J usage is TRBJ1-3; 7 bases line up with TRBD1. CDR1 is SGHTA, CDR2 FQGNSA, per germline. Germline trimming cut 0 bases from V and 3 bases from J; bases unmatched to any gene: 2. The CDR3 consists of 15 residues. This chain's CDR3 is CASSLAGDSGNTIYF. DNA of the CDR3: TGTGCCAGCAGCTTAGCTGGGGACAGTGGAAACACCATATATTTT.

The chain uses TRBV5-1 and TRBJ1-4; 7 bases map to TRBD1. The CDR3 extends over 15 amino acids. After removal of 0 bases from V and 3 bases from J, the junction contained 2 bases not matched to a gene. The germline V gene has CDR1 SGHRS and CDR2 YFSETQ. The CDR3 region is CASSLAGGANEKLFF. CDR3 in DNA: TGCGCCAGCAGCTTGGCAGGGGGAGCTAATGAAAAACTGTTTTTT.

V usage is TRBV7-3 and J usage is TRBJ2-2, with 9 bases aligning to TRBD1. Germline V gene data show CDR1 as SGHTA and CDR2 as FQGTGA. The CDR3 spans 14 residues. V lost 1 base, J lost 6 bases, and 0 bases stayed unmatched. In DNA, the CDR3 is TGTGCCAGCAGCTTAAGACAGGGGGCCGGGGAGCTGTTTTTT. This codes for CASSLRQGAGELFF.

V usage is TRBV7-9 and J usage is TRBJ1-5, with no clear D. The CDR3 loop spans 14 amino acids. Germline CDR1 reads SEHNR; CDR2 reads FQNEAQ (reference sequence). The V end was cut by 2 bases, the J end by 7 bases, with 12 bases between. Here the CDR3 DNA reads TGTGCCAGCAGCTTATCCCCCGGCGGACAGCCCCAGCATTTT. Encoded protein: CASSLSPGGQPQHF.

The gene calls are TRBV10-2 and TRBJ2-7; 8 bases are shared with TRBD1. The CDR3 spans 14 residues. V gave up 10 bases and J gave up 1 base; unmatched junction bases: 9. CDR1 and CDR2 from the germline V gene are WSHSY and SAAADI. As DNA, the CDR3 is TGCGCCACGACGGACAGGGAGTATTCCTACGAGCAGTACTTC. This sequence encodes CATTDREYSYEQYF.

The chain carries TRBV19 and TRBJ1-5; a weak D match, TRBD1 (6 bases). With 3 bases removed from V and 2 bases from J, the gap between germline ends came to 8 bases. The CDR3 is 14 residues long. Germline values: CDR1 LNHDA, CDR2 SQIVND (reference sequence). CDR3 region: CASSIRQGNQPQHF. As DNA, the CDR3 is TGTGCCAGTAGTATCAGACAGGGCAATCAGCCCCAGCATTTT.

The chain uses TRBV9 and TRBJ2-1; 9 bases map to TRBD1. CDR1 and CDR2 from the germline V gene are SGDLS and YYNGEE. The CDR3 totals 15 residues. V dropped 3 bases and J dropped 4; count of bases not matched to a gene: 5. The CDR3 spells CASSADRGNYNEQFF. The CDR3 DNA reads as TGTGCCAGCAGCGCCGACAGGGGGAATTACAATGAGCAGTTCTTC.

The genes are TRBV29-1 and TRBJ2-2; a possible D gene is TRBD1 (5 bases). The germline V and J ends were trimmed by 4 bases and 6 bases, with 12 bases remaining between them. The germline CDR1 and CDR2 sequences are SQVTM and ANQGSEA. CDR3 length: 13 amino acids. The chain's CDR3 is CSVGRVVAGELFF. CDR3 coding DNA: TGCAGCGTTGGCAGGGTTGTCGCCGGGGAGCTGTTTTTT.

The chain uses TRBV15 and TRBJ2-1; TRBD2 matches 12 bases. The CDR3 has 14 amino acids. Looked up from germline, CDR1 is LNHNV and CDR2 is YYDKDF (reference sequence). V shed 5 bases and J 6 bases; nucleotides not matched to a gene: 2. For the CDR3, the DNA is TGTGCCACCAGCTCTAGCGGGAGGGCCAATGAGCAGTTCTTC. It specifies CATSSSGRANEQFF.

The CDR3 spells CASSLGGTRGTDTQYF. DNA of the CDR3: TGTGCCAGCAGTTTAGGCGGGACTCGAGGCACAGATACGCAGTATTTT. The gene calls are TRBV27 and TRBJ2-3, with D perhaps TRBD2 (6 bases). Germline V lookup: CDR1 MNHEY, CDR2 SMNVEV (reference sequence). Trimming cost V 2 bases and J 1 base, with 13 bases left between them. This CDR3 contains 16 residues.

This rearrangement joins TRBV19 to TRBJ1-4, with 7 bases matching TRBD1. This CDR3 has 15 amino acids. The junction had 7 bases not matched to a gene; V was cut back by 5 bases and J by 4 bases. CDR1 is LNHDA, CDR2 SQIVND, per germline (reference sequence). The chain's CDR3 is CASSHRDSRNEKLFF. DNA for the CDR3: TGTGCCAGTAGTCACCGGGACAGCCGTAATGAAAAACTGTTTTTT.

This clone was recorded only once. The CDR3 sequence is CASSGEEGDGYTF. Written as DNA, the CDR3 is TGTGCCAGCAGTGGCGAGGAGGGAGATGGCTACACCTTC. The chain employs TRBV2 and TRBJ1-2; D unresolved. V was trimmed by 4 bases and J by 6 bases, leaving 12 bases between them. The germline CDR1 and CDR2 sequences are SNHLY and FYNNEI. This CDR3 is built from 13 residues.

The V call is TRBV28, the J call TRBJ2-5; a possible D gene is TRBD2 (7 bases). From germline, CDR1 is MDHEN and CDR2 SYDVKM. The CDR3 covers 16 residues. The V gene lost 8 bases and the J gene lost 1 base, with 20 bases spanning the gap. DNA of the CDR3: TGTGCCAGCGCAAGGGGGGGGAGAAGGCTCCAAGAGACCCAGTACTTC. Amino acid sequence: CASARGGRRLQETQYF. Filled out from reference TRBV28 and TRBJ2-5, the complete variable domain reads DVKVTQSSRYLVKRTGEKVFLECVQDMDHENMFWYRQDPGLGLRLIYFSYDVKMKEKGDIPEGYSVSREKKERFSLILESASTNQTSMYLCASARGGRRLQETQYFGPGTRLLVL.

This clone was picked up a small number of times. This sequence joins TRBV7-8 and TRBJ1-6; D gene unclear. Germline lookup yields CDR1 SGHVS and CDR2 FQNEAQ. CDR3 length: 17 amino acids. Trimming left V 0 bases short and J 12 bases short, with 21 bases between. The CDR3 sequence is CASSLASRVSHRGPLHF. In DNA, the CDR3 is TGTGCCAGCAGCTTAGCCTCCCGGGTCTCCCATCGCGGACCCCTCCACTTT.

The rearrangement uses TRBV29-1 and TRBJ2-5; 8 bases are shared with TRBD1. The CDR3 runs to 14 residues. V dropped 7 bases and J dropped 5; count of bases not matched to a gene: 12. Germline V gene lookup returns CDR1 SQVTM and CDR2 ANQGSEA. In DNA form, the CDR3 reads TGCAGCGCAAAGGACAGGGTAGATTCGGAGACCCAGTACTTC. As protein: CSAKDRVDSETQYF.

This clone has just one count. The chain couples TRBV24-1 to TRBJ1-2, with 7 nucleotides matching TRBD1. CDR3 size: 12 residues. Germline CDR1 and CDR2: KGHDR and SFDVKD. The V segment lost 7 bases and the J segment 5 bases; nucleotides outside the gene matches: 3. CDR3 nucleotide sequence: TGTGCCACCAGACAGGGGAGGTATGGCTACACCTTC. Its translation is CATRQGRYGYTF.

The V gene is TRBV5-1, the J gene TRBJ2-3, with D possibly matching TRBD2 (5 bases). Trimming removed 5 bases at V and 4 bases at J, with 5 bases between. The germline gives CDR1 SGHRS, CDR2 YFSETQ. The CDR3 is made up of 11 amino acids. CDR3 in DNA: TGCGCCAGCAGACTAGCAGATACGCAGTATTTT. Amino acid sequence: CASRLADTQYF.

The chain has TRBV27 and TRBJ2-1, with a possible D match to TRBD2 (8 bases). The CDR3 is made up of 15 amino acids. The V gene lost 5 bases and the J gene lost 4 bases, with 15 bases spanning the gap. Germline CDR1 reads MNHEY; CDR2 reads SMNVEV (reference sequence). The DNA of the CDR3 is TGTGCCAGCAGTGGGACAGCGGGGGCTTACAATGAGCAGTTCTTC. Its translation is CASSGTAGAYNEQFF.

The chain employs TRBV19 and TRBJ2-1; 9 nucleotides line up with TRBD2. This CDR3 is built from 14 residues. The germline V gene encodes CDR1 LNHDA and CDR2 SQIVND (reference sequence). V was pared by 4 bases and J by 7 bases, with 5 bases of the junction left unmatched. CDR3 protein: CASSRTSVGNEQFF. The CDR3 coding sequence is TGTGCCAGTAGTAGGACTAGCGTAGGGAATGAGCAGTTCTTC.

This clone was detected a few times. The chain joins TRBV5-1 to TRBJ1-2; possible D gene TRBD1, 6 bases. The length of the CDR3 is 14 residues. Trimming stripped 0 bases from V and 4 bases from J, with 10 bases between. The germline CDR1 and CDR2 sequences are SGHRS and YFSETQ. This CDR3 reads CASSLGQEAYGYTF. As DNA, the CDR3 is TGCGCCAGCAGCTTGGGACAGGAAGCCTATGGCTACACCTTC.

The rearrangement links TRBV18 to TRBJ2-2, with 7 bases aligning to TRBD2. The CDR3 has 16 amino acids. The V gene end was trimmed by 3 bases and the J gene end by 4 bases; junction bases not matched to a gene: 8. Germline lookup yields CDR1 KGHSH and CDR2 LQKENI. The CDR3: CASSPIGLGVTGELFF. The CDR3 nucleotides read TGTGCCAGCTCACCGATCGGACTAGGTGTCACCGGGGAGCTGTTTTTT.